The rows below give T cell receptor beta chains drawn from one sample of a study of T cell responses to AZD1222 COVID-19 vaccine. Sequencing used immunoSEQ multiplex PCR; TCRdb keeps in-frame clones, though not all of them. The sample carries some 100,000 clones, approximately 90% recorded once. The sequenced sample was peripheral blood, obtained on day 0 of AZD1222 vaccination. The receptor set was obtained from an adult in good health. Both conserved end residues are part of each CDR3. A D gene is named only where the DNA matches it firmly. Where a row states a size, it is once, few, many or the class of an expanded clone; other rows omit it.

TRBV12-3/TRBV12-4,-,12,TRBJ1-1,-,CASGRMNTEAFF,TGTGCCAGCGGCAGAATGAACACTGAAGCTTTCTTT
TRBV10-3,-,17,TRBJ1-5,TRBD1,CAISEAGSTGGNQPQHF,TGTGCCATCAGTGAAGCAGGGTCGACAGGGGGCAATCAGCCCCAGCATTTT
TRBV5-4,-,14,TRBJ1-1,TRBD1,CASSWTGGGTEAFF,TGTGCCAGCAGCTGGACAGGGGGGGGTACTGAAGCTTTCTTT
TRBV7-2,once,13,TRBJ1-2,-,CASSLQVIYGYTF,TGTGCCAGCAGCTTACAGGTGATCTATGGCTACACCTTC
TRBV6-5,-,13,TRBJ1-2,-,CASSYQGPYGYTF,TGTGCCAGCAGTTATCAGGGGCCCTATGGCTACACCTTC
TRBV27,-,14,TRBJ1-2,TRBD1,CASSSQGKSNGYTF,TGTGCCAGCAGTTCACAGGGGAAGTCGAATGGCTACACCTTC
TRBV5-4,-,19,TRBJ2-6,TRBD1,CASSSLQGTFVSGANVLTF,TGTGCCAGCAGCTCGTTACAGGGGACCTTCGTCTCTGGGGCCAACGTCCTGACTTTC
TRBV7-3,-,15,TRBJ1-4,-,CASSPGSATNEKLFF,TGTGCCAGCAGCCCGGGGAGTGCAACTAATGAAAAACTGTTTTTT
TRBV6-6,-,15,TRBJ2-7,TRBD1,CASSYPGTGAYEQYF,TGTGCCAGCAGTTACCCCGGGACAGGGGCCTACGAGCAGTACTTC
TRBV7-9,-,11,TRBJ1-2,-,CAGEDNYGYTF,TGTGCCGGTGAGGACAATTATGGCTACACCTTC
TRBV6-5,-,14,TRBJ2-1,-,CASSFIAQGNEQFF,TGTGCCAGCAGTTTTATAGCACAGGGAAATGAGCAGTTCTTC
TRBV5-1,few,16,TRBJ1-4,TRBD1,CASSSLPQGVNEKLFF,TGCGCCAGCAGCTCCCTTCCACAGGGGGTGAATGAAAAACTGTTTTTT
TRBV4-3,-,15,TRBJ2-3,-,CASSQDVRTGTLTHF,TGCGCCAGCAGCCAAGATGTTAGGACCGGGACCTTGACTCATTTT
TRBV10-1,-,14,TRBJ1-4,-,CASRTGRRNEKLFF,TGCGCCAGCAGGACGGGGAGGCGAAATGAAAAACTGTTTTTT
TRBV24-1,-,15,TRBJ1-5,TRBD1,CATSDPRTGRGPQHF,TGTGCCACCAGTGATCCTAGGACAGGGAGGGGGCCCCAGCATTTT
TRBV10-3,few,14,TRBJ2-2,-,CAISESIATGELFF,TGTGCCATCAGTGAGTCGATTGCTACCGGGGAGCTGTTTTTT
TRBV12-3/TRBV12-4,-,13,TRBJ1-5,-,CASRPESNQPQHF,TGTGCCAGCAGACCCGAGAGCAATCAGCCCCAGCATTTT
TRBV7-3,-,16,TRBJ2-2,TRBD2,CASSPLAGSSTGELFF,TGTGCCAGCAGCCCCCTAGCGGGGTCTAGCACCGGGGAGCTGTTTTTT
TRBV12-3/TRBV12-4,-,13,TRBJ1-1,-,CASSLVQGPGAFF,TGTGCCAGCAGTTTAGTGCAGGGCCCAGGAGCTTTCTTT
TRBV19,-,15,TRBJ1-3,-,CASSPGWSSGNTIYF,TGTGCCAGTAGCCCCGGCTGGAGCTCTGGAAACACCATATATTTT
TRBV5-6,-,15,TRBJ1-6,-,CASSLERSYNSPLHF,TGTGCCAGCAGCTTGGAACGGTCTTATAATTCACCCCTCCACTTT
TRBV5-6,-,16,TRBJ2-3,TRBD2,CASSFRLAGLADTQYF,TGTGCCAGCAGCTTTAGGCTAGCGGGGTTAGCAGATACGCAGTATTTT
TRBV30,-,14,TRBJ1-2,TRBD1,CAWTRGQGAFGYTF,TGTGCCTGGACCCGGGGACAGGGGGCATTTGGCTACACCTTC
TRBV4-3,-,15,TRBJ2-3,TRBD2,CASSQASGATDTQYF,TGCGCCAGCAGCCAAGCTAGCGGGGCCACGGATACGCAGTATTTT
TRBV18,-,12,TRBJ1-2,-,CASSPREDGYTF,TGTGCCAGCTCACCTCGGGAGGATGGCTACACCTTC
TRBV4-3,-,15,TRBJ1-2,-,CASSLTSSRGYGYTF,TGCGCCAGCAGCCTGACCTCCTCACGGGGGTATGGCTACACCTTC
TRBV19,-,15,TRBJ2-2,TRBD2,CASSIQAGGTGELFF,TGTGCCAGTAGTATACAAGCGGGGGGAACCGGGGAGCTGTTTTTT
TRBV11-1,-,14,TRBJ2-3,TRBD1,CASSRTGETDTQYF,TGTGCCAGCAGCCGGACAGGGGAGACAGATACGCAGTATTTT
TRBV5-6,-,16,TRBJ1-3,TRBD1,CASRLTGGGSGNTIYF,TGTGCCAGCAGACTCACAGGGGGAGGCTCTGGAAACACCATATATTTT
TRBV9,-,12,TRBJ2-1,-,CASSRRDNEQFF,TGTGCCAGCAGTCGTAGGGACAATGAGCAGTTCTTC
TRBV11-1,-,16,TRBJ1-6,-,CASSLVGGDVSSPLHF,TGTGCCAGCAGCTTAGTAGGGGGAGACGTCTCTTCACCCCTCCACTTT
TRBV5-1,few,14,TRBJ1-2,-,CASSRDNPNYGYTF,TGCGCCAGCAGCCGGGACAACCCAAACTATGGCTACACCTTC
TRBV15,-,15,TRBJ1-5,-,CATSSLQGSGQPQHF,TGTGCCACCAGCTCATTACAGGGATCGGGGCAGCCCCAGCATTTT
TRBV7-8,-,14,TRBJ1-1,-,CASSLGDRTSEAFF,TGTGCCAGCAGCTTAGGGGATCGGACGTCTGAAGCTTTCTTT
TRBV7-2,-,12,TRBJ1-1,-,CASSLTVGGAFF,TGTGCCAGCAGCCTCACCGTCGGGGGAGCTTTCTTT
TRBV7-9,-,13,TRBJ2-7,-,CASSPQNPYEQYF,TGTGCCAGCAGCCCCCAAAATCCCTACGAGCAGTACTTC
TRBV15,few,13,TRBJ1-2,-,CATSREAVGGYTF,TGTGCCACCAGCAGAGAGGCGGTCGGTGGCTACACCTTC
TRBV6-5,-,13,TRBJ2-1,-,CASRMDLYNEQFF,TGTGCCAGCAGGATGGACTTGTACAATGAGCAGTTCTTC
TRBV28,-,18,TRBJ2-7,TRBD1,CASSFRPGTGAGGYEQYF,TGTGCCAGCAGTTTCCGTCCCGGGACAGGGGCAGGTGGTTACGAGCAGTACTTC
TRBV19,-,13,TRBJ1-4,-,CASSISVNEKLFF,TGTGCCAGTAGTATTTCAGTTAATGAAAAACTGTTTTTT
TRBV3-1/TRBV3-2,-,13,TRBJ1-4,-,CASSQRAGTLQFF,TGTGCCAGCAGCCAAAGGGCAGGGACTCTTCAGTTTTTT
TRBV6-5,-,12,TRBJ2-5,-,CASSSRGETQYF,TGTGCCAGCAGTTCCCGAGGGGAGACCCAGTACTTC
TRBV5-1,few,17,TRBJ2-1,-,CASSLVEGGRPYNEQFF,TGCGCCAGCAGCTTGGTGGAGGGGGGGCGCCCCTACAATGAGCAGTTCTTC
TRBV15,-,14,TRBJ1-1,-,CATSREIRGWGAFF,TGTGCCACCAGCAGAGAGATAAGGGGATGGGGAGCTTTCTTT
TRBV28,-,13,TRBJ1-2,-,CASRTENRAGYTF,TGTGCCAGCAGGACCGAAAACAGGGCGGGCTACACCTTC
TRBV28,-,15,TRBJ1-1,TRBD1,CASRPSRGRSTEAFF,TGTGCCAGCAGACCAAGCAGGGGGCGAAGCACTGAAGCTTTCTTT
TRBV2,-,15,TRBJ1-3,TRBD1,CASRTGASSGNTIYF,TGTGCCAGCAGGACAGGGGCCTCCTCTGGAAACACCATATATTTT
TRBV19,-,13,TRBJ1-4,TRBD1,CASRGQGSEKLFF,TGTGCCAGTAGGGGACAGGGTAGCGAAAAACTGTTTTTT
TRBV3-1/TRBV3-2,-,13,TRBJ2-5,-,CASSQDGSGTQYF,TGTGCCAGCAGCCAAGATGGTAGCGGGACCCAGTACTTC
TRBV2,-,14,TRBJ1-3,-,CASMRSSSGNTIYF,TGTGCCAGCATGCGATCGAGCTCTGGAAACACCATATATTTT
TRBV28,-,12,TRBJ1-2,-,CASSQEDYGYTF,TGTGCCAGCAGTCAGGAAGACTATGGCTACACCTTC